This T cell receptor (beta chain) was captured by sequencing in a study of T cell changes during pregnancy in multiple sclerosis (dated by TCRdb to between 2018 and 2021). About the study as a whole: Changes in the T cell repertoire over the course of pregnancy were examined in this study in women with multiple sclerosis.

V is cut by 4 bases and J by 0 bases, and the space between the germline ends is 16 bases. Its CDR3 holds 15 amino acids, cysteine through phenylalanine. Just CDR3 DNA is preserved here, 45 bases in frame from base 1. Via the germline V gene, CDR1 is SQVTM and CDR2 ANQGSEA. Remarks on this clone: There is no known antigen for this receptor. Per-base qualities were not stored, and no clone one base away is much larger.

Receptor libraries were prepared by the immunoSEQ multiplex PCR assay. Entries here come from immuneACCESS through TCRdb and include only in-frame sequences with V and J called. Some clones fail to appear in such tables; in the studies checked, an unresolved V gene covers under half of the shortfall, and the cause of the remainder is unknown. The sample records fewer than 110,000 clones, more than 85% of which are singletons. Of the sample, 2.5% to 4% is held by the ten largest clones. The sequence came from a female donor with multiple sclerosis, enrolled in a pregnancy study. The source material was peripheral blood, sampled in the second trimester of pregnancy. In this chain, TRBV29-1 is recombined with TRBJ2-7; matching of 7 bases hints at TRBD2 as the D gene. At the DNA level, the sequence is TGCAGCGTTGCACAGGGAGGGGGTATCTCCTACGAGCAGTACTTC. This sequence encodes CSVAQGGGISYEQYF.